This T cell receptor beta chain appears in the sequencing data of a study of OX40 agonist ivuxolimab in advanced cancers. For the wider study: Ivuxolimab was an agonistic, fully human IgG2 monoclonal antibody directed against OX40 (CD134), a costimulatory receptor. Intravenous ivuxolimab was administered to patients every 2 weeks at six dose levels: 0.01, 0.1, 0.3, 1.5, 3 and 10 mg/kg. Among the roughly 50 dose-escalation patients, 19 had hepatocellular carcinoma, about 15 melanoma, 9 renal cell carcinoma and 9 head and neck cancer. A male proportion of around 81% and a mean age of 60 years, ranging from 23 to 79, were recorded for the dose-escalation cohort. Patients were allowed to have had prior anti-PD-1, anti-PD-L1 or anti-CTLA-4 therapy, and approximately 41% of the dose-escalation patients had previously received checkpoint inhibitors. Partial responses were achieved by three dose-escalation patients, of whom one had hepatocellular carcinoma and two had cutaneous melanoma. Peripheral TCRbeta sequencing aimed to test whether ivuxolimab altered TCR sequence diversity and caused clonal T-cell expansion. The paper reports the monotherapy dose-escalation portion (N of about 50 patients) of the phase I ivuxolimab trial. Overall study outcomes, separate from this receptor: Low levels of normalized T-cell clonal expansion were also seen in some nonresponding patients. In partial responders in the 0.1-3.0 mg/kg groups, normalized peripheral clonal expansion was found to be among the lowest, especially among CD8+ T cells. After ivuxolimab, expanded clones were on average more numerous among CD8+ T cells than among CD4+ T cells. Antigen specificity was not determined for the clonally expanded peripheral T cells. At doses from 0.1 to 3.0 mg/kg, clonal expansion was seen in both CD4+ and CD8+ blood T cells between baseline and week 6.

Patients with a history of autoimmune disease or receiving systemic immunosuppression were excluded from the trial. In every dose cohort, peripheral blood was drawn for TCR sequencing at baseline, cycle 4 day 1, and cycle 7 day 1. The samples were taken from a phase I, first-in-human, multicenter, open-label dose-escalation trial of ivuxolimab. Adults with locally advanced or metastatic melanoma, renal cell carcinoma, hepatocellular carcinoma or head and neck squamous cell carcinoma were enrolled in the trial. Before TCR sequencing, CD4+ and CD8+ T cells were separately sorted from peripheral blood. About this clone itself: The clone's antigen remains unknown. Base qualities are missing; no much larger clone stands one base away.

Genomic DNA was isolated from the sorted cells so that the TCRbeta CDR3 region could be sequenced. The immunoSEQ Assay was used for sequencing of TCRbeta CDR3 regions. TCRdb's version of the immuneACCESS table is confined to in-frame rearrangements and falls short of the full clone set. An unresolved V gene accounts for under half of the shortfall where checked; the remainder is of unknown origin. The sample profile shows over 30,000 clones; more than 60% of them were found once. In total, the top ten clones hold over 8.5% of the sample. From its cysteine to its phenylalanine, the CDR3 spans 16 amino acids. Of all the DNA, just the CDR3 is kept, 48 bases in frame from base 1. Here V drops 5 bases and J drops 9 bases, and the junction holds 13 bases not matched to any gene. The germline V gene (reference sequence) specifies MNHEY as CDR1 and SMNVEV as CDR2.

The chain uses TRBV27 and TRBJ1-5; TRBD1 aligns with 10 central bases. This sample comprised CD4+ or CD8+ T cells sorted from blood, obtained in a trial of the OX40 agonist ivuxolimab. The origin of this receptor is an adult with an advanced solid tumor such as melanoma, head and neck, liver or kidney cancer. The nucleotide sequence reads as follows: TGTGCCAGCAGTCTAGGGGGACAGGGGATAGATTGGCCCCAGCATTTT. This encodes CASSLGGQGIDWPQHF.